Listed here is a single T cell receptor beta chain. The antigen remains unidentified. CDR1 and CDR2 (germline): MDHEN, SYDVKM. The CDR3 extends over 16 amino acids. J was trimmed by 3 bases and V by 5 bases; bases with no gene match: 6. PCR was performed a second time for 7 to 11 cycles using a sample-barcoded 5' primer and a J-beta primer mix. From the 5' RACE reads, TCRdb called clonotypes with MiXCR, one entry per CDR3 protein. The top ten clones hold approximately 2% of a sample with about 1.8 million distinct CDR3 sequences, around 50% of them seen once. The data originate from a study of blood T cells in healthy people across ages. Study-level findings and limits: Age advanced and TCR beta diversity per million T cells fell, roughly linearly.

This receptor was obtained from a woman aged 40-49 years in good health. The sequenced material came from blood. This rearrangement joins TRBV28 to TRBJ2-6; 8 nucleotides align to TRBD1. CDR3 sequence reads: CASSRGRGRGANVLTF. The CDR3 nucleotides are TGTGCCAGCAGTCGAGGCAGGGGGCGTGGGGCCAACGTCCTGACTTTC.